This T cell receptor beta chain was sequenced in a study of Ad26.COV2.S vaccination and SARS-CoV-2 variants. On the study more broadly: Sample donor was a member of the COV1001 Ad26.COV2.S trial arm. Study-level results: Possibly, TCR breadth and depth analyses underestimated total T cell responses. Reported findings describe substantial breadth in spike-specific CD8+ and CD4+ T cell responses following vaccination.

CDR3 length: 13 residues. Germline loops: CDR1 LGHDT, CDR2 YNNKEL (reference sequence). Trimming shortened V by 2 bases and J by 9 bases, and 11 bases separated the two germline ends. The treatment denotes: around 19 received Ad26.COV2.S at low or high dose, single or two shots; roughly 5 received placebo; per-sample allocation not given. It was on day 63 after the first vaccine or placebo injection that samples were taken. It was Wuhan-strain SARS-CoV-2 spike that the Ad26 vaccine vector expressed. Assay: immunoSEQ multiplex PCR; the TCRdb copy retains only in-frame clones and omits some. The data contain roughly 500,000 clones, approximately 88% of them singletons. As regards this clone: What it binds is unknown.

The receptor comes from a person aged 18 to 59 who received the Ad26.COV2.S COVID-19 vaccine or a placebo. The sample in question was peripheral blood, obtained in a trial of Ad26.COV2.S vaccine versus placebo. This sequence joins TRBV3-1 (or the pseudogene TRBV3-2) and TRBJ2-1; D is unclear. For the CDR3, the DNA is TGTGCCAGCAGCCAAACAAGGACGGGTGAGCAGTTCTTC. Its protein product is CASSQTRTGEQFF.